A single sample is the source of the 21 T cell receptor beta chains below, sequenced in a study of control samples from healthy donors and cancer patients. Measured with immunoSEQ multiplex PCR; TCRdb has only the in-frame clones, and not every one. The data show more than 100,000 clones, with over 75% seen just once and over 2% held by the top ten. Input material: blood. These receptors originate from a man between 18 and 29 years old in good health.

The genes are TRBV6-6 and TRBJ2-2; D might be TRBD1 (6 bases). Trimming shortened V by 6 bases and J by 1 base, and 9 bases separated the two germline ends. This CDR3 is 14 amino acids long. From germline, CDR1 is MNHNY and CDR2 SVGAGI (reference sequence). The CDR3 DNA sequence: TGTGCCAGCAGGAAGGGACAGAACACCGGGGAGCTGTTTTTT. Translated, it gives CASRKGQNTGELFF.

The chain is built from TRBV2 and TRBJ2-7, with unresolved D. V gave up 7 bases and J gave up 7 bases, with 11 bases separating them. The CDR3 is 11 amino acids. Looked up from germline, CDR1 is SNHLY and CDR2 is FYNNEI. CDR3 sequence (DNA): TGTGCCAGCACCCCCCTGAGGGAGCAGTACTTC. Its translation: CASTPLREQYF.

This chain uses TRBV3-1 (or the pseudogene TRBV3-2) with TRBJ2-1; D remains unclear. V dropped 3 bases and J dropped 4 bases, with 7 bases sitting between them. Germline CDR1 is LGHDT and CDR2 is YNNKEL (reference sequence). There are 13 residues in the CDR3. CDR3 in DNA: TGTGCCAGCAGCCAGACTCCTTACAATGAGCAGTTCTTC. This encodes CASSQTPYNEQFF.

This clone showed up just once. The J gene is TRBJ1-4, the V gene TRBV5-1, with 7 bases identical to TRBD1. The CDR3 contains 16 residues. Germline V gene data show CDR1 as SGHRS and CDR2 as YFSETQ. V was clipped by 4 bases and J by 4 bases; unmatched bases: 10. Here the CDR3 reads CASSTAPQGNNEKLFF. Written as DNA, the CDR3 is TGCGCCAGCAGCACCGCCCCACAGGGGAATAATGAAAAACTGTTTTTT.

In this sample, this clone turned up a few times. The rearrangement links TRBV4-1 to TRBJ2-5, with TRBD2 identical over 11 bases. The CDR3 is 17 residues long. V lost 1 base and J lost 10; bases outside the gene matches: 14. CDR1 is MGHRA, CDR2 YSYEKL, per germline. DNA for the CDR3: TGCGCCAGCAGCCAAGCCCTGGCTAGCGGGGGGCGGGAGGGCCAGTACTTC. Translating gives CASSQALASGGREGQYF.

The chain links TRBV28 to TRBJ2-5; weak D call: TRBD1 (5 bases). The germline V and J ends were trimmed by 6 bases and 1 base, with 12 bases remaining between them. Germline V gene sequence: CDR1 MDHEN, CDR2 SYDVKM. The CDR3 loop spans 14 amino acids. The CDR3 loop reads CASSPGHSQETQYF. CDR3 nucleotide sequence: TGTGCCAGCAGCCCTGGACACTCCCAAGAGACCCAGTACTTC. The complete variable domain, with remaining parts taken from reference TRBV28 and TRBJ2-5, reads DVKVTQSSRYLVKRTGEKVFLECVQDMDHENMFWYRQDPGLGLRLIYFSYDVKMKEKGDIPEGYSVSREKKERFSLILESASTNQTSMYLCASSPGHSQETQYFGPGTRLLVL.

The chain employs TRBV5-1 and TRBJ1-6, with unresolved D. The CDR3 extends over 14 amino acids. Trimming shortened V by 0 bases and J by 5 bases, and 6 bases separated the two germline ends. Germline CDR1 SGHRS, CDR2 YFSETQ. DNA of the CDR3: TGCGCCAGCAGCTTGGAGGGAAATAATTCACCCCTCCACTTT. This encodes CASSLEGNNSPLHF.

Regarding this clone: The identical CDR3 is also encoded by other nucleotide sequences in the sample. The chain is built from TRBV5-1 and TRBJ2-1, with D uncertain. Germline values: CDR1 SGHRS, CDR2 YFSETQ. V was pared by 0 bases and J by 0 bases, with 4 bases between. This CDR3 has 14 amino acids. The CDR3 region has the DNA TGCGCCAGCAGCTTGGGAACCTCCTACAATGAGCAGTTCTTC. Encoded protein: CASSLGTSYNEQFF. The full variable domain, rest sourced from reference TRBV5-1 and TRBJ2-1, is KAGVTQTPRYLIKTRGQQVTLSCSPISGHRSVSWYQQTPGQGLQFLFEYFSETQRNKGNFPGRFSGRQFSNSRSEMNVSTLELGDSALYLCASSLGTSYNEQFFGPGTRLTVL.

This chain links TRBV19 with TRBJ2-5; 10 bases line up with TRBD2. V shed 8 bases and J 2 bases; nucleotides not matched to a gene: 11. CDR1 LNHDA and CDR2 SQIVND come from the germline V gene (reference sequence). This CDR3 is built from 16 residues. The CDR3 sequence is CASAQRTSGDQETQYF. The CDR3 nucleotides are TGTGCCAGTGCACAAAGGACTAGCGGAGATCAAGAGACCCAGTACTTC.

V and J are TRBV11-3 and TRBJ1-1; TRBD1 might be the D (6 bases). The CDR3 loop spans 13 amino acids. V dropped 5 bases and J dropped 8 bases, with 15 bases sitting between them. CDR1 SGHNT and CDR2 YENEEA come from the germline V gene. In nucleotides, the CDR3 is TGTGCCAGCAGCCCCAGACCAGGGGCCGAAGCTTTCTTT. Protein sequence: CASSPRPGAEAFF.

The chain is built from TRBV12-3 or TRBV12-4 and TRBJ2-1; unclear D gene. The CDR3 spans 11 residues. Trimming took 3 bases from V and 6 from J, leaving 3 bases between them. The DNA for the CDR3 is TGTGCCAGCAGTTTGGCCAATGAGCAGTTCTTC. Residues: CASSLANEQFF.

The rearrangement links TRBV9 to TRBJ2-1, with D maybe TRBD2 (6 bases). From germline, CDR1 is SGDLS and CDR2 YYNGEE. Deletions cut 4 bases from V and 5 bases from J, with 16 bases between. The CDR3 consists of 15 residues. CDR3: CASSPNDAGNNEQFF. CDR3 coding DNA: TGTGCCAGCAGCCCTAACGACGCGGGAAACAATGAGCAGTTCTTC.

The J gene is TRBJ1-5, the V gene TRBV2; D gene uncertain. The germline gives CDR1 SNHLY, CDR2 FYNNEI. This CDR3 has 16 amino acids. Trimming left V 2 bases short and J 3 bases short, with 14 bases between. The CDR3 DNA reads as TGTGCCAGCAGTGAAATGATAGACGAGATCAATCAGCCCCAGCATTTT. As protein: CASSEMIDEINQPQHF.

The chain carries TRBV7-6 and TRBJ2-3; 10 bases map to TRBD2. This CDR3 has 16 amino acids. Germline V lookup: CDR1 SGHVS, CDR2 FNYEAQ. J lost 4 bases, V lost 1 base, and 5 bases had no gene match. CDR3 DNA: TGTGCCAGCAGCTTAGGAGCGGGAGGGGGCCCAGATACGCAGTATTTT. Its translation: CASSLGAGGGPDTQYF.

The chain employs TRBV7-9 and TRBJ1-1; weak D call: TRBD1 (5 bases). Germline V gene data show CDR1 as SEHNR and CDR2 as FQNEAQ (reference sequence). The CDR3 has 13 residues. The V end lost 3 bases, the J end lost 1 base, and 6 bases lay between the germline ends. CDR3 sequence reads: CASSFQGNTEAFF. DNA of the CDR3: TGTGCCAGCAGCTTTCAGGGGAACACTGAAGCTTTCTTT. Looking up the rest from reference TRBV7-9 and TRBJ1-1 gives the full variable domain: DTGVSQNPRHKITKRGQNVTFRCDPISEHNRLYWYRQTLGQGPEFLTYFQNEAQLEKSRLLSDRFSAERPKGSFSTLEIQRTEQGDSAMYLCASSFQGNTEAFFGQGTRLTVV.

This rearrangement joins TRBV27 to TRBJ1-2, with a weak D call TRBD1 (6 bases). CDR3 length: 12 residues. Germline-derived CDR1 and CDR2 are MNHEY and SMNVEV (reference sequence). The germline V and J ends were trimmed by 4 bases and 5 bases, with 8 bases remaining between them. The CDR3: CASSSQGYGYTF. CDR3 nucleotides: TGTGCCAGCAGTTCCCAGGGGTATGGCTACACCTTC.

The V call is TRBV10-3, the J call TRBJ1-1; D unresolved. CDR1 is ENHRY, CDR2 SYGVKD, per germline. The CDR3 runs 15 residues. V lost 6 bases, J lost 3 bases, and 17 bases lay in between. The CDR3 here is CAISRLGGEDTEAFF. CDR3 coding DNA: TGTGCCATCAGCCGCTTAGGTGGTGAGGACACTGAAGCTTTCTTT.

This chain uses TRBV29-1 with TRBJ1-2; maybe TRBD1 (6 bases). The CDR3 is made up of 13 amino acids. The germline V and J ends were trimmed by 4 bases and 8 bases, with 17 bases remaining between them. Germline V CDR1 and CDR2: SQVTM, ANQGSEA. Here the CDR3 DNA reads TGCAGCGTTGGGCTCGGGGGGGCTCGGGGCTACACCTTC. It yields the protein CSVGLGGARGYTF.

The genes are TRBV5-4 and TRBJ1-2; D is possibly TRBD1 (5 bases). The CDR3 sequence is 15 residues long. Deletions cut 4 bases from V and 4 bases from J, with 17 bases between. Germline CDR1 is SGHNT and CDR2 is YYREEE (reference sequence). The CDR3 protein is CASSPQATQGYGYTF. In nucleotides, the CDR3 is TGTGCCAGCAGCCCTCAGGCAACCCAGGGCTATGGCTACACCTTC.

The chain carries TRBV5-1 and TRBJ1-3; D unclear. CDR1 is SGHRS and CDR2 is YFSETQ in the germline V gene. The germline V and J ends were trimmed by 0 bases and 0 bases, with 4 bases remaining between them. The CDR3 is 14 residues long. The CDR3 bases are TGCGCCAGCAGCTTGGCAGACTCTGGAAACACCATATATTTT. This gives the protein CASSLADSGNTIYF.

The gene calls are TRBV5-1 and TRBJ1-2; D unclear. The germline V gene encodes CDR1 SGHRS and CDR2 YFSETQ. The CDR3 covers 12 residues. Trimming took 4 bases from V and 7 from J, leaving 11 bases between them. The CDR3 spells CASSPLFGGYTF. The CDR3 bases are TGCGCCAGCAGCCCCCTCTTCGGTGGCTACACCTTC.